The rows below give T cell receptor beta chains drawn from one sample of a study of cytomegalovirus exposure and HLA in healthy donors. TCRdb keeps only in-frame clones here, not all; method: immunoSEQ multiplex PCR. The top ten clones hold roughly 0.31% of a sample with fewer than 300,000 clones, roughly 80% of them seen once. Material for sequencing was PBMCs. Receptors originate from a girl aged 2-9 years in good health and CMV-seronegative. CDR3s include the opening cysteine and the closing phenylalanine or tryptophan. The D gene is left open where the match is weak. Where a row states a size, it is once, few, many or the class of an expanded clone; other rows omit it.

J,V,D,size,DNA,CDR3
TRBJ1-5,TRBV30,-,-,TGTGCCTGGAGTGGATGGACAGATAGCAATCAGCCCCAGCATTTT,CAWSGWTDSNQPQHF
TRBJ2-7,TRBV30,TRBD2,-,TGTGCCTGGAGTGTAAGCCTAGCGGTCTACGAGCAGTACTTC,CAWSVSLAVYEQYF
TRBJ2-5,TRBV27,TRBD2,-,TGTGCCAGCAGTCGGGGGGGGGAGACCCAGTACTTC,CASSRGGETQYF
TRBJ1-6,TRBV4-2,TRBD1,once,TGTGCCAGCAGCCAAGGCTTCGGGACAGCAGCCAACTTT,CASSQGFGTAANF
TRBJ2-1,TRBV5-6,TRBD2,-,TGTGCCAGCAGCTTTAGCGGGGTCTACTACAATGAGCAGTTCTTC,CASSFSGVYYNEQFF
TRBJ2-1,TRBV28,-,few,TGTGCCAGCAGTTTAGCGGGCAATGAGCAGTTCTTC,CASSLAGNEQFF
TRBJ1-2,TRBV6-6,-,once,TGTGCCAGCAGTTACACAGGGAATCGTGGCTACACCTTC,CASSYTGNRGYTF
TRBJ2-3,TRBV2,TRBD1,-,TGTGCCAGCAGTCAGGACAGGGAATGGGGAAATTTT,CASSQDREWGNF
TRBJ2-1,TRBV15,TRBD2,-,TGTGCCACCAGCCCCGGACTAGTTACGAATGAGCAGTTCTTC,CATSPGLVTNEQFF
TRBJ1-5,TRBV6-6,-,-,TGTGCCAGCAGCCCTATCAGCGGGGCAGGTCAGCCCCAGCATTTT,CASSPISGAGQPQHF
TRBJ2-7,TRBV7-8,-,-,TGTGCCAGCAGCTTTCTGAAGGGGTACTCCTACGAGCAGTACTTC,CASSFLKGYSYEQYF
TRBJ2-3,TRBV4-2,TRBD2,once,TGTGCCAGCAGCCAAGATTATTTAGGGGCTAGCGGACTCACAGATACGCAGTATTTT,CASSQDYLGASGLTDTQYF
TRBJ2-7,TRBV28,-,-,TGTGCCAGCAGTAGGGGTTCTTCCTACGAGCAGTACTTC,CASSRGSSYEQYF
TRBJ2-7,TRBV7-8,-,-,TGTGCCAGCAGCTTAGTGGAGGGGCTCGCCTACGAGCAGTACTTC,CASSLVEGLAYEQYF
TRBJ2-2,TRBV5-1,-,-,TGCGCCAGCAGCTTGGACGGGGTAACCGGGGAGCTGTTTTTT,CASSLDGVTGELFF
TRBJ2-3,TRBV11-2,-,-,TGTGCCAGCAGCTTAGCCTATAGCACAGATACGCAGTATTTT,CASSLAYSTDTQYF
TRBJ1-6,TRBV18,-,-,TGTGCCAGCTCACCGCGCGGGGAATCCGCCTATAATTCACCCCTCCACTTT,CASSPRGESAYNSPLHF
TRBJ1-1,TRBV5-1,-,-,TGCGCCAGCAAACTGCAGGGCCCCATGACAGACCGGCGGACTGAAGCTTTCTTT,CASKLQGPMTDRRTEAFF
TRBJ2-7,TRBV5-5,-,-,TGTGCCAGCAGCGGGTGGAGAAGGAGGGCCTACGAGCAGTACTTC,CASSGWRRRAYEQYF
TRBJ2-3,TRBV6-1,-,-,TGTGCCAGCAGTGCCCGGACAGTCCCAGATACGCAGTATTTT,CASSARTVPDTQYF
TRBJ2-1,TRBV29-1,TRBD2,-,TGCAGCGTTGAATGGCTAGCGGGAGTCAATGAGCAGTTCTTC,CSVEWLAGVNEQFF
TRBJ2-5,TRBV5-6,TRBD1,-,TGTGCCAGCAGCTTTTCGGGACAGGGTTGGCAAGAGACCCAGTACTTC,CASSFSGQGWQETQYF
TRBJ1-2,TRBV7-6,TRBD1,-,TGTGCCAGCAGCTTCGGACAGGGGCGCTATGGCTACACCTTC,CASSFGQGRYGYTF
TRBJ2-3,TRBV5-6,TRBD2,-,TGTGCCAGCAGCGGCGGGACTAGCGGGGGGATGGCCGGCACAGATACGCAGTATTTT,CASSGGTSGGMAGTDTQYF
TRBJ2-3,TRBV21-1,-,once,TGTGCCAGCAGCACCCGGGACTGTACCACAGATACGCAGTATTTT,CASSTRDCTTDTQYF
TRBJ2-1,TRBV7-3,-,few,TGTGCCAGCAGCTTTCCAGGGGGAGGCTACAATGAGCAGTTCTTC,CASSFPGGGYNEQFF
TRBJ2-5,TRBV9,TRBD2,few,TGTGCCAGCAGCGTAGCTGTAGCGGGAGGAAGAGAGACCCAGTACTTC,CASSVAVAGGRETQYF
TRBJ1-6,TRBV5-8,-,-,TGTGCCAGCAGCTTGGAGAGATCACCCCTCCACTTT,CASSLERSPLHF
TRBJ2-7,TRBV29-1,TRBD1,-,TGCAGCGTTAGTACTTCCGACAGGGGTCTCTACGAGCAGTACTTC,CSVSTSDRGLYEQYF
TRBJ2-1,TRBV6-1,TRBD1,-,TGTGCCAGCAGGGGACAGGGATCAGGGAATGAGCAGTTCTTC,CASRGQGSGNEQFF
TRBJ2-1,TRBV28,TRBD2,few,TGTGCCAGCGGACTAGCGGGGCTTGGAAATGAGCAGTTCTTC,CASGLAGLGNEQFF
TRBJ2-3,TRBV7-3,-,few,TGTGCCAGCAGCTCAGGACATACCGCCGATACGCAGTATTTT,CASSSGHTADTQYF
TRBJ2-7,TRBV7-9,TRBD2,-,TGTTCCAGCAGCAGAGTTAGCGGGAGCGACTCCTACGAGCAGTACTTC,CSSSRVSGSDSYEQYF
TRBJ2-5,TRBV9,-,-,TGTGCCAGCAGCGTAGCTGGGCGGGGCTCCGTCGAGACCCAGTACTTC,CASSVAGRGSVETQYF
TRBJ1-1,TRBV5-1,TRBD1,-,TGCGCCAGCAGGCCCCCAGGACAGGGCCACACTGAAGCTTTCTTT,CASRPPGQGHTEAFF
TRBJ2-7,TRBV15,-,-,TGTGCCACCAGCAGAGCTGGAGGGGCGGGAGAGCAGTACTTC,CATSRAGGAGEQYF
TRBJ2-3,TRBV9,-,-,TGTGCCAGCAGCGTACTAGCTTTCCCAGATACGCAGTATTTT,CASSVLAFPDTQYF
TRBJ1-5,TRBV6-1,TRBD1,-,TGTGCCAGCAGTGACCAGGACAGGGGATATAGCAATCAGCCCCAGCATTTT,CASSDQDRGYSNQPQHF
TRBJ1-2,TRBV6-6,-,-,TGTGCCAGCAGTTACTCACTCTTCGGGGAGGGCGGCTACACCTTC,CASSYSLFGEGGYTF
TRBJ1-5,TRBV7-9,-,-,TGTGCCAGCAGGGCCGCGGGGGGCGGCGATCAGCCCCAGCATTTT,CASRAAGGGDQPQHF
TRBJ2-2,TRBV14,-,-,TGTGCCAGCAGCCAAACCGGGAACCCCGCCGCCAGGGAGCTGTTTTTT,CASSQTGNPAARELFF
TRBJ2-7,TRBV5-6,-,once,TGTGCCAGCAGCTTGGCTGGAGGTGTCGACTACGAGCAGTACTTC,CASSLAGGVDYEQYF
TRBJ2-7,TRBV2,TRBD2,few,TGTGCCAGCACCTTAGCGGGGGGCGGCTACGAGCAGTACTTC,CASTLAGGGYEQYF
TRBJ2-7,TRBV28,TRBD1,-,TGTGCCAGCAGTCCCGGACAGGGGTTTCCCTACGAGCAGTACTTC,CASSPGQGFPYEQYF